The clone carrying this T cell receptor beta chain was counted between two and nine times. Its antigen is not known. The source of the sample is a study of T cell repertoires in cytomegalovirus infection. Overall study: Signatures in public TCR beta sequences pointed to both CMV infection and matching HLA type. Overall study findings and caveats: The cumulative frequency of public TCR beta families identified carriers of CMV plus the relevant HLA. CMV-specific TCR beta clonotypes restricted by HLA-C were the ones dominating the ex vivo response.

This CDR3 region has 12 residues. V lost 3 bases to trimming and J lost 7 bases, with 10 bases between them. Germline-derived CDR1 and CDR2 are MDHEN and SYDVKM. TCRdb independently ran MiXCR on the reads; one entry per CDR3 protein. This sample has around 630,000 distinct CDR3 sequences; roughly a quarter occur once, and the top ten carry roughly 8%. This sequence was found in a human donor in good health (CMV status not recorded). Some clones in this sample may be carry-over from other donors' samples. V and J are TRBV28 and TRBJ2-7; no clear D gene. Input material: CD8+ T cells from PBMCs. Written as DNA, the CDR3 is TGTGCCAGCAGTTTTTTAGGCAGGGAGCAGTACGTC. This sequence encodes CASSFLGREQYV.